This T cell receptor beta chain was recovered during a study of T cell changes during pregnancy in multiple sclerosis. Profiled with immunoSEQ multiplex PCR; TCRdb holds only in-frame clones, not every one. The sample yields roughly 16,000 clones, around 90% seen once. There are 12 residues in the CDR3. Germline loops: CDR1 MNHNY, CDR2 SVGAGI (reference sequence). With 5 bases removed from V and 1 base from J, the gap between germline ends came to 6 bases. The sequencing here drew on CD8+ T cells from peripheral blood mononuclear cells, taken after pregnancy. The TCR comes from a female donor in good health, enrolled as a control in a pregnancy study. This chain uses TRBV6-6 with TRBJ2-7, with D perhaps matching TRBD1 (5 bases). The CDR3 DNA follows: TGTGCCAGCAGTGGACAATCCTACGAGCAGTACTTC. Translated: CASSGQSYEQYF.